This T cell receptor beta chain came from a study of identical twins. It was template switching that added a universal primer site, and there were unique molecular identifiers on the cDNA. MiXCR, applied by TCRdb to the 5' RACE reads, yields one record per CDR3 protein. The table has roughly 710,000 distinct CDR3 sequences, approximately 6% seen once. This clonotype was seen many times. Its antigen is unidentified. Study outcomes and limitations: Analyses of zero insertions could, in part, be confounded by invariant MAIT and iNKT cells. While abundant cord blood beta clonotypes carried fewer insertions, memory repertoires showed no such pattern. Twins' surplus sharing was weaker for beta out-of-frame sequences.

The CDR3 consists of 16 residues. Trimming shortened V by 4 bases and J by 2 bases, and 12 bases separated the two germline ends. The origin of this receptor is a man younger than 30 in good health. The sample consisted of naive T cells sorted from blood. This chain uses TRBV12-3 or TRBV12-4 with TRBJ1-6; D ambiguous. In nucleotides, the CDR3 is TGTGCCAGCAGTTCCCAGTACGAGGCCTATAATTCACCCCTCCACTTT. As protein: CASSSQYEAYNSPLHF.